Below, 26 T cell receptor beta chains from the same sample are listed, as sequenced in a study of CD8 T cells in Susac syndrome. Random hexamers primed reverse transcription of roughly 0.5 to 1 ug RNA. One entry per CDR3 protein results from TCRdb running MiXCR on the immunoSEQ multiplex PCR reads. The sample consists of about 300,000 distinct CDR3 sequences, roughly 85% of them appearing once. The sequenced sample was CD8+ T cells from PBMCs. The receptor set was obtained from a human donor with multiple sclerosis.

The chain is built from TRBV27 and TRBJ2-3; 9 nucleotides line up with TRBD2. J was trimmed by 4 bases and V by 2 bases; bases with no gene match: 4. This CDR3 is built from 15 residues. Germline loops: CDR1 MNHEY, CDR2 SMNVEV (reference sequence). CDR3 sequence: CASSLAGGRADTQYF. The CDR3 DNA follows: TGTGCCAGCAGTTTAGCGGGAGGGCGAGCAGATACGCAGTATTTT.

The chain has TRBV27 and TRBJ2-3; 16 bases are a match to TRBD2. Germline V gene data show CDR1 as MNHEY and CDR2 as SMNVEV (reference sequence). The CDR3 has 16 residues. The V and J ends lost 2 bases and 4 bases, in that order; junction bases with no gene match: 0. The CDR3 region is CASSLGTSGRADTQYF. The CDR3 nucleotides are TGTGCCAGCAGTTTAGGGACTAGCGGGAGGGCAGATACGCAGTATTTT.

In its sample, this clonotype was seen once. The chain has TRBV13 and TRBJ2-3; TRBD2 matches at 15 bases. V lost 7 bases to trimming and J lost 1 base; unmatched junction nucleotides: 12. This CDR3 comprises 19 residues. Germline V gene lookup returns CDR1 PRHDT and CDR2 FYEKMQ (reference sequence). The CDR3 DNA is TGTGCCAGCAACCAGAGAGGACTAGCGGGAGGGTGGGGCACAGATACGCAGTATTTT. The encoded protein is CASNQRGLAGGWGTDTQYF.

The sample holds a few counts of this clonotype. The V gene is TRBV4-3, the J gene TRBJ2-1, with TRBD2 identical over 10 bases. J gave up 4 bases and V 3 bases, and 3 bases lay outside the gene matches. Germline V gene lookup returns CDR1 LGHNA and CDR2 YSLEER. This CDR3 comprises 15 residues. CDR3 sequence reads: CASSQGTSEYNEQFF. The CDR3 nucleotides are TGCGCCAGCAGCCAGGGGACTAGCGAATACAATGAGCAGTTCTTC.

V gene TRBV7-8 combines with J gene TRBJ2-7; 8 nucleotides agree with TRBD1. Germline values: CDR1 SGHVS, CDR2 FQNEAQ. V dropped 5 bases and J dropped 1; count of bases not matched to a gene: 7. The CDR3 has 15 amino acids. The CDR3 nucleotides are TGTGCCAGCAGCCAAGGACAGGGTTGGTCCTACGAGCAGTACTTC. As protein: CASSQGQGWSYEQYF.

The chain links TRBV7-8 to TRBJ1-5; D remains ambiguous. Deletions cut 1 base from V and 6 bases from J, with 10 bases between. In germline, CDR1 is SGHVS, CDR2 FQNEAQ. The CDR3 consists of 14 residues. CDR3 sequence: CASSLGTFSQPQHF. The DNA of the CDR3 is TGTGCCAGCAGCTTAGGGACGTTCAGTCAGCCCCAGCATTTT.

The chain couples TRBV7-9 to TRBJ2-5, with a tentative D call TRBD1 (6 bases). Germline loops: CDR1 SEHNR, CDR2 FQNEAQ (reference sequence). CDR3 length: 15 residues. Trimming left V 1 base short and J 4 bases short, with 13 bases between. The CDR3 region is CASSLVRLGGETQYF. CDR3 nucleotides: TGTGCCAGCAGCTTAGTTCGGCTAGGGGGAGAGACCCAGTACTTC.

The V call is TRBV20-1, the J call TRBJ2-1; 8 bases match TRBD2. Trimming at V came to 5 bases and at J to 9 bases, leaving 9 bases not matched to a gene. The CDR3 has 13 amino acids. From germline, CDR1 is DFQATT and CDR2 SNEGSKA (reference sequence). CDR3 nucleotides: TGCAGTGCTTCAAGCGGGAGCACGACTGAGCAGTTCTTC. Translated, it gives CSASSGSTTEQFF.

This clonotype turned up a few times. The rearrangement joins TRBV7-2 to TRBJ2-7; D not certain. V dropped 2 bases and J dropped 3 bases, with 17 bases sitting between them. Germline loops: CDR1 SGHTA, CDR2 FQGNSA. This CDR3 contains 16 residues. The CDR3 nucleotides read TGTGCCAGCAGCTTACCCGAGCGCTTCCCCCTCTACGAGCAGTACTTC. The encoded protein is CASSLPERFPLYEQYF.

The rearrangement joins TRBV27 to TRBJ2-5; D possibly uses TRBD1 or TRBD2 (6 bases each). This CDR3 comprises 15 residues. Germline V gene sequence: CDR1 MNHEY, CDR2 SMNVEV (reference sequence). Deletions cut 1 base from V and 2 bases from J, with 11 bases between. CDR3 sequence (DNA): TGTGCCAGCAGTTTATTGGGGGGCCCTCAAGAGACCCAGTACTTC. This gives the protein CASSLLGGPQETQYF.

V usage is TRBV5-4 and J usage is TRBJ1-2; 10 bases line up with TRBD1. From germline, CDR1 is SGHNT and CDR2 YYREEE (reference sequence). V lost 3 bases, J lost 4 bases, and 6 bases stayed unmatched. This CDR3 region has 15 residues. CDR3 sequence: CASSYTGTGAYGYTF. The CDR3 DNA reads as TGTGCCAGCAGCTATACCGGGACAGGGGCCTATGGCTACACCTTC.

This sequence joins TRBV11-2 and TRBJ2-7; 11 bases agree with TRBD1. Trimming cost V 4 bases and J 4 bases; bases outside gene matches: 6. From germline, CDR1 is SGHAT and CDR2 FQNNGV. This CDR3 has 15 residues. CDR3 amino acids: CASSWDRGNRYEQYF. For the CDR3, the DNA is TGTGCCAGCAGCTGGGACAGGGGGAACCGGTACGAGCAGTACTTC.

The chain recombines TRBV7-2 with TRBJ2-3, with 7 bases matching TRBD1. This CDR3 has 15 residues. Losses at the gene ends were 5 bases for V and 4 bases for J; bases not matched to a gene: 9. Germline loops: CDR1 SGHTA, CDR2 FQGNSA. The CDR3 reads CASSPGPQGADTQYF. The CDR3 DNA reads as TGTGCCAGCAGCCCCGGGCCTCAGGGGGCAGATACGCAGTATTTT.

This chain joins TRBV29-1 and TRBJ2-1; 12 positions agree with TRBD2. CDR3 length: 15 amino acids. Per germline, CDR1 SQVTM and CDR2 ANQGSEA. Trimming cost V 1 base and J 2 bases; bases outside gene matches: 0. For the CDR3, the DNA is TGCAGCGTTGAAGGGACTAGCGGGGCCTACAATGAGCAGTTCTTC. This encodes CSVEGTSGAYNEQFF.

This chain uses TRBV12-3 or TRBV12-4 with TRBJ2-5, with D uncertain. The CDR3 covers 15 residues. The V end was cut by 6 bases, the J end by 3 bases, with 17 bases between. The CDR3, as DNA: TGTGCCAGCAGCCCTGGGTTTCAGACTGAAGAGACCCAGTACTTC. This codes for CASSPGFQTEETQYF.

This clonotype was observed a handful of times. The V and J genes are TRBV5-4 and TRBJ2-3; unclear D gene. V was pared by 0 bases and J by 0 bases, with 11 bases between. Germline V gives CDR1 SGHNT, CDR2 YYREEE (reference sequence). There are 16 residues in the CDR3. The CDR3 nucleotides read TGTGCCAGCAGCTTGGGCGTAGGCCTGAGCACAGATACGCAGTATTTT. Translating gives CASSLGVGLSTDTQYF.

This chain uses TRBV7-3 with TRBJ2-1; D call uncertain. The germline V and J ends were trimmed by 4 bases and 7 bases, with 11 bases remaining between them. In germline, CDR1 is SGHTA, CDR2 FQGTGA. The CDR3 is made up of 13 amino acids. The CDR3 protein is CASSYGPQNEQFF. Here the CDR3 DNA reads TGTGCCAGCAGCTACGGGCCTCAAAATGAGCAGTTCTTC.

The chain carries TRBV7-9 and TRBJ1-1; D not resolved. The CDR3 sequence is 15 residues long. Trimming shortened V by 0 bases and J by 2 bases, and 10 bases separated the two germline ends. The germline gives CDR1 SEHNR, CDR2 FQNEAQ (reference sequence). CDR3 coding DNA: TGTGCCAGCAGCTTAGCGCTAATGGGTAACACTGAAGCTTTCTTT. Its protein is CASSLALMGNTEAFF.

This chain links TRBV6-1 with TRBJ2-1; D may be TRBD1 or TRBD2 (5 bases each). Germline-derived CDR1 and CDR2 are MNHNS and SASEGT. V was pared by 6 bases and J by 7 bases, with 16 bases between. This CDR3 has 14 amino acids. The CDR3: CASSLLRGGNEQFF. The CDR3 DNA sequence: TGTGCCAGCAGCCTTCTCCGGGGCGGGAATGAGCAGTTCTTC.

This clonotype was observed a handful of times. This chain joins TRBV7-2 and TRBJ2-5; D not certain. Trimming removed 2 bases at V and 0 bases at J, with 4 bases between. CDR1 and CDR2 (germline): SGHTA, FQGNSA. This CDR3 comprises 13 residues. CDR3 sequence: CASSLPYQETQYF. The CDR3 coding sequence is TGTGCCAGCAGCTTACCGTACCAAGAGACCCAGTACTTC.

J is TRBJ2-1 and V is TRBV10-2, with D unresolved. CDR1 WSHSY and CDR2 SAAADI come from the germline V gene. The CDR3 is 16 amino acids. V was pared by 3 bases and J by 2 bases, with 14 bases between. This CDR3 reads CASSDLGSPPYNEQFF. Written as DNA, the CDR3 is TGCGCCAGCAGTGACCTGGGGTCCCCTCCCTACAATGAGCAGTTCTTC.

This clonotype was counted between two and nine times. This chain uses TRBV4-1 with TRBJ1-1; D is uncertain. The germline V gene encodes CDR1 MGHRA and CDR2 YSYEKL. Trimming stripped 1 base from V and 11 bases from J, with 11 bases between. The CDR3 length is 12 residues. The CDR3 loop is CASSQVGDEAFF. The CDR3 nucleotides read TGCGCCAGCAGCCAAGTTGGGGATGAGGCTTTCTTT.

The chain couples TRBV7-3 to TRBJ2-7; 8 positions match TRBD1. Germline V CDR1 and CDR2: SGHTA, FQGTGA. V was pared by 2 bases and J by 5 bases, with 5 bases of the junction left unmatched. This CDR3 spans 14 amino acids. The chain's CDR3 is CASSLLDRADEQYF. The CDR3 DNA reads TGTGCCAGCAGCTTATTGGACAGGGCCGACGAGCAGTACTTC.

The CDR3: CSARDDSRTGGAYEQYF. In nucleotides, the CDR3 is TGCAGTGCTAGAGATGATTCTCGGACAGGGGGCGCCTACGAGCAGTACTTC. The chain is built from TRBV20-1 and TRBJ2-7; 11 nucleotides align to TRBD1. J gave up 2 bases and V 0 bases, and 9 bases lay outside the gene matches. The CDR3 spans 17 residues. Germline CDR1 is DFQATT and CDR2 is SNEGSKA (reference sequence).

The genes are TRBV30 and TRBJ2-3, with 7 bases aligning to TRBD2. Germline V lookup: CDR1 GTSNPN, CDR2 SVGIG (reference sequence). CDR3 length: 16 amino acids. V gave up 0 bases and J gave up 0 bases; unmatched junction bases: 6. The CDR3 sequence is CAWSVGVSGSTDTQYF. The CDR3 region has the DNA TGTGCCTGGAGTGTAGGAGTTAGCGGGAGCACAGATACGCAGTATTTT.

This clonotype was detected once. The J gene is TRBJ2-1, the V gene TRBV7-6; either TRBD1 or TRBD2 may fit D (5 bases each). The V end lost 2 bases, the J end lost 6 bases, and 14 bases lay between the germline ends. The CDR3 spans 15 residues. Germline-derived CDR1 and CDR2 are SGHVS and FNYEAQ. The DNA of the CDR3 is TGTGCCAGCAGCTTATGGCTAGCTGGGGGCAATGAGCAGTTCTTC. It translates to CASSLWLAGGNEQFF.